These T cell receptor beta chains were read from a single sample in a study of regulatory T cells in long-lasting Graves disease. TCRdb ran MiXCR on the multiplex PCR reads and lists one entry per CDR3 protein. The sample lists approximately 400,000 distinct CDR3 sequences; about 15% were seen once. The sample also formed part of further work on T cells in Graves' hyperthyroidism and ophthalmopathy.

Sequencing used peripheral blood mononuclear cells (PBMCs), obtained at new diagnosis, from a patient treated with antithyroid drugs. These TCRs come from a woman under 40 with Graves disease. Both conserved end residues are part of each CDR3. The D gene is left open where the match is weak. The size field is filled for only some rows; it gives once, few, many or a size class.

clone size,J gene,V gene,D gene,CDR3 protein,CDR3 DNA
NA,TRBJ2-7,TRBV11-1,TRBD2,CASSQGVAGGPEWYF,TGTGCCAGCAGCCAGGGAGTAGCGGGAGGGCCCGAGTGGTACTTC
many,TRBJ2-5,TRBV20-1,NA,CSATRGTQETQYF,TGCAGTGCAACCAGGGGGACTCAAGAGACCCAGTACTTC
many,TRBJ2-2,TRBV11-2,NA,CASSSADENTGELFF,TGTGCCAGCAGCTCGGCGGACGAGAACACCGGGGAGCTGTTTTTT
many,TRBJ2-2,TRBV19,TRBD1,CATLRGRRGSSNTGELFF,TGTGCCACCCTCAGGGGGCGAAGGGGCTCTTCGAACACCGGGGAGCTGTTTTTT
many,TRBJ2-1,TRBV28,NA,CASSSPWGNEQFF,TGTGCCAGCAGTTCTCCGTGGGGAAATGAGCAGTTCTTC
NA,TRBJ1-3,TRBV27,NA,CASSLGRSSGNTIYF,TGTGCCAGCAGTTTGGGGCGGTCCTCTGGAAACACCATATATTTT
few,TRBJ2-7,TRBV28,TRBD1,CASSWTGKYEQYF,TGTGCCAGCAGTTGGACAGGGAAATACGAGCAGTACTTC
many,TRBJ2-5,TRBV5-1,TRBD2,CASSLGTSRKKTQYF,TGCGCCAGCAGCTTGGGGACTAGCAGAAAGAAGACCCAGTACTTC
NA,TRBJ1-1,TRBV6-1,TRBD1,CASSPGQGATRF,TGTGCCAGCAGCCCGGGACAGGGGGCGACTCGGTTT
NA,TRBJ1-1,TRBV7-2,NA,CASSLGWERVVTEAFF,TGTGCCAGCAGCTTAGGTTGGGAGCGCGTTGTGACTGAAGCTTTCTTT
few,TRBJ1-1,TRBV10-3,NA,CAISEPGNTEAFF,TGTGCCATCAGTGAGCCCGGAAACACTGAAGCTTTCTTT
many,TRBJ2-2,TRBV12-3/TRBV12-4,NA,CASRATNTGELFF,TGTGCCAGCAGGGCAACGAACACCGGGGAGCTGTTTTTT
NA,TRBJ2-1,TRBV20-1,NA,CSALRGLGNEQFF,TGCAGTGCTTTGAGGGGATTGGGCAATGAGCAGTTCTTC
many,TRBJ1-4,TRBV14,NA,CASSQGWTNEKLFF,TGTGCCAGCAGCCAGGGTTGGACAAATGAAAAACTGTTTTTT
many,TRBJ1-2,TRBV6-1,NA,CASSEGGVNYGYTF,TGTGCCAGCAGTGAAGGGGGGGTGAACTATGGCTACACCTTC
few,TRBJ2-5,TRBV7-6,NA,CASSPRPGQQETQYF,TGTGCCAGCAGCCCCCGTCCGGGACAACAAGAGACCCAGTACTTC
many,TRBJ1-2,TRBV12-3/TRBV12-4,TRBD1,CASSLTGDGANYGYTF,TGTGCCAGCAGCTTGACAGGGGATGGAGCTAACTATGGCTACACCTTC
many,TRBJ2-7,TRBV6-5,TRBD1,CASSYTGQGGYEQYF,TGTGCCAGCAGTTACACGGGACAGGGGGGCTACGAGCAGTACTTC
NA,TRBJ2-7,TRBV19,TRBD2,CASSSSGNQYEQYF,TGTGCCAGTAGTTCTAGCGGGAACCAGTACGAGCAGTACTTC
NA,TRBJ2-1,TRBV28,NA,CASSLGGLGEWGEQFF,TGTGCCAGCAGTTTAGGGGGACTGGGGGAATGGGGTGAGCAGTTCTTC
few,TRBJ1-5,TRBV20-1,TRBD1,CSARQPGTGVNQPQHF,TGCAGTGCTAGACAACCCGGGACAGGGGTCAATCAGCCCCAGCATTTT
few,TRBJ2-4,TRBV7-9,NA,CASSPIRPGDLAKNIQYF,TGTGCCAGCAGCCCAATAAGACCAGGGGACTTAGCCAAAAACATTCAGTACTTC
few,TRBJ1-2,TRBV19,TRBD1,CASSILAGTVKLYGYTF,TGTGCCAGTAGTATACTCGCTGGGACAGTCAAATTGTATGGCTACACCTTC
NA,TRBJ2-3,TRBV5-4,TRBD2,CASSLPTSGTGTDTQYF,TGTGCCAGCAGCTTGCCGACTAGCGGGACTGGCACAGATACGCAGTATTTT
many,TRBJ2-3,TRBV5-1,TRBD2,CASSPGLAGSTDTQYF,TGTGCCAGCAGCCCGGGACTAGCGGGAAGCACAGATACGCAGTATTTT
NA,TRBJ2-1,TRBV11-2,TRBD2,CASRRLAGVDEQFF,TGTGCCAGCCGCCGACTAGCGGGAGTCGATGAGCAGTTCTTC
many,TRBJ1-6,TRBV20-1,NA,CSARVDNYNSPLHF,TGCAGTGCTAGAGTTGACAACTATAATTCACCCCTCCACTTT
NA,TRBJ1-5,TRBV19,TRBD1,CASRKTGVQPQHF,TGTGCCAGTAGAAAGACAGGGGTTCAGCCCCAGCATTTT
once,TRBJ2-2,TRBV5-1,TRBD2,CASGTSGSTGELVF,TGCGCCAGTGGGACTAGCGGGAGTACCGGGGAGCTGGTTTTT
NA,TRBJ2-7,TRBV3-1,NA,CASSQATSYEQYF,TGTGCCAGCAGCCAAGCAACCAGCTACGAGCAGTACTTC
NA,TRBJ1-1,TRBV5-1,NA,CASSLVLDSEAFF,TGCGCCAGCAGCTTGGTCTTGGACAGTGAAGCTTTCTTT
NA,TRBJ1-1,TRBV20-1,NA,CRSQGWRSEAFF,TGCAGAAGCCAGGGATGGAGGTCTGAAGCTTTCTTT
few,TRBJ1-1,TRBV15,TRBD1,CATSPGGRSTEAFF,TGTGCCACCAGTCCAGGGGGCAGGAGCACTGAAGCTTTCTTT
NA,TRBJ2-2,TRBV5-1,NA,CASSPGWGTGELFF,TGCGCCAGCAGCCCCGGGTGGGGAACCGGGGAGCTGTTTTTT
NA,TRBJ2-2,TRBV10-3,NA,CAISVPGELFF,TGTGCCATCAGTGTACCCGGGGAGCTGTTTTTT
NA,TRBJ2-7,TRBV4-1,NA,CASSHPGGEQYF,TGCGCCAGCAGCCACCCTGGGGGGGAGCAGTACTTC
many,TRBJ2-7,TRBV11-2,NA,CASSQPDSVTYEQYF,TGTGCCAGCAGCCAGCCGGACAGCGTAACCTACGAGCAGTACTTC
many,TRBJ1-5,TRBV12-3/TRBV12-4,NA,CASTVNNQPQHF,TGTGCCAGCACTGTTAACAATCAGCCCCAGCATTTT
many,TRBJ1-2,TRBV3-1,TRBD1,CASSHDRGRGYTF,TGTGCCAGCAGCCACGACAGGGGGAGGGGCTACACCTTC
few,TRBJ2-2,TRBV14,TRBD2,CASSQFRVSAGGGTGELFF,TGTGCCAGCAGCCAATTTCGCGTTAGTGCGGGAGGAGGCACCGGGGAGCTGTTTTTT